This TCR beta chain originates from a study of blood T cell repertoires in COVID-19. The CDR3 length is 17 residues. J was trimmed by 0 bases and V by 7 bases; bases with no gene match: 9. Using immunoSEQ multiplex PCR, the repertoire was profiled, and TCRdb retains in-frame clones only, with some absent. The table lists 150,000 to 200,000 clones, around nine tenths of them singletons. The chain links TRBV5-7 to TRBJ2-6; TRBD1 matches 8 bases. TRBV5-7 counts as an open reading frame of uncertain function. Sequencing was performed on peripheral blood. The TCR was taken from a woman aged 70-85 years with COVID-19, enrolled during active disease. CDR3 amino acids: CASFPTGVSSGANVLTF. The CDR3 bases are TGTGCCAGCTTTCCGACAGGGGTCTCCTCTGGGGCCAACGTCCTGACTTTC.